Shown below are 8 T cell receptor beta chains from a single sample sequenced in a study of blood T cell repertoires in COVID-19 (dated by TCRdb to the early 2020s). Receptor libraries were prepared by the immunoSEQ multiplex PCR assay. TCRdb took this table from immuneACCESS and kept in-frame rearrangements with V and J called. Such tables lack part of the clones; where checked against another copy, unresolved V genes explain under half of the gap, and the rest is unexplained. A total of 150,000 to 200,000 clones appear in this sample, over 75% of them only once. About 6.3% of the sample is held by the ten biggest clonotypes. The specimen sequenced was PBMCs or T cells enriched from blood (not recorded which). Receptors were obtained from a woman in her fifties or sixties who had recovered from COVID-19.

This chain links TRBV6-6 with TRBJ1-4; TRBD1 matches at 9 bases. The CDR3 totals 16 residues. Germline-derived CDR1 and CDR2 are MNHNY and SVGAGI (reference sequence). V was pared by 3 bases and J by 8 bases, with 10 bases of the junction left unmatched. CDR3 in amino acids: CASSYPIRDRDEKLFF. The CDR3 DNA sequence: TGTGCCAGCAGTTATCCCATCCGGGACAGGGACGAAAAACTGTTTTTT.

This rearrangement joins TRBV4-2 to TRBJ2-7; the D gene is possibly TRBD1 (7 bases). This CDR3 is built from 16 residues. CDR1 is LGHNA and CDR2 is YNFKEQ in the germline V gene. The V end lost 3 bases, the J end lost 3 bases, and 18 bases lay between the germline ends. CDR3 sequence: CASSQGGIQGGYEQYF. CDR3 nucleotides: TGTGCCAGCAGCCAGGGGGGCATCCAGGGGGGCTACGAGCAGTACTTC.

CDR3 sequence: CSVEDPTGLPYEQYF. The CDR3 bases are TGCAGCGTTGAAGACCCGACAGGGCTCCCCTACGAGCAGTACTTC. The J gene is TRBJ2-7, the V gene TRBV29-1; 7 bases fit TRBD1. The germline V gene encodes CDR1 SQVTM and CDR2 ANQGSEA. With V trimmed by 0 bases and J by 2 bases, 7 bases remained unmatched. The CDR3 is made up of 15 amino acids.

The chain uses TRBV19 and TRBJ2-7; D gene unclear. The V gene's germline CDR1 is LNHDA and CDR2 SQIVND (reference sequence). CDR3 length equals 14 residues. Trimming took off 6 bases at V and 0 bases at J, with 12 bases between the two ends. The CDR3 sequence is CASSINPGSYEQYF. The CDR3 DNA reads TGTGCCAGTAGCATAAACCCGGGCTCCTACGAGCAGTACTTC.

The CDR3: CASSIGGQAVTGELFF. The CDR3 nucleotides are TGTGCCAGTAGTATAGGCGGACAGGCCGTCACCGGGGAGCTGTTTTTT. The gene calls are TRBV19 and TRBJ2-2, with TRBD1 matching over 7 bases. Trimming cost V 1 base and J 4 bases; bases outside gene matches: 6. This CDR3 has 16 amino acids. Germline assignment: CDR1 LNHDA and CDR2 SQIVND (reference sequence).

The rearrangement uses TRBV3-1 (or the pseudogene TRBV3-2) and TRBJ1-5; possible D gene TRBD1, 6 bases. Germline V gene lookup returns CDR1 LGHDT and CDR2 YNNKEL (reference sequence). CDR3 length: 14 residues. V was clipped by 5 bases and J by 1 base, with 9 bases between them. DNA for the CDR3: TGTGCCAGCAGCACAACAGGGAGCAATCAGCCCCAGCATTTT. This gives the protein CASSTTGSNQPQHF.

This chain joins TRBV18 and TRBJ2-3; the D gene is possibly TRBD2 (5 bases). Trimming took 0 bases from V and 0 from J, leaving 10 bases between them. The CDR3 contains 16 residues. CDR1 and CDR2 from the germline V gene are KGHSH and LQKENI. CDR3 in amino acids: CASSPPRGKSTDTQYF. The CDR3 DNA is TGTGCCAGCTCACCACCGCGAGGGAAAAGCACAGATACGCAGTATTTT.

The sample holds one count of this clone. The V gene is TRBV5-4, the J gene TRBJ2-1, with D tentatively TRBD1 (6 bases). Per germline, CDR1 SGHNT and CDR2 YYREEE (reference sequence). CDR3 size: 15 residues. The V end lost 1 base, the J end lost 2 bases, and 10 bases lay between the germline ends. Written as DNA, the CDR3 is TGTGCCAGCAGCTTGTACAGGGCCACCTACAATGAGCAGTTCTTC. Protein product: CASSLYRATYNEQFF.